Listed here are 22 T cell receptor beta chains from one sample, sequenced in a study of T cell repertoires in cytomegalovirus infection. MiXCR, applied by TCRdb to the reads, yields one record per CDR3 protein. The table shows around 500,000 distinct CDR3 sequences, with approximately 42% occurring only once. Antigens for these TCRs are unknown. The sequences come from cultured PBMCs, collected from culture after CMV antigen stimulation. These TCRs come from a human donor in good health (CMV status not recorded). Some clones in this sample may be carry-over from other donors' samples.

The J gene is TRBJ2-1, the V gene TRBV15; D is perhaps TRBD2 (6 bases). The germline CDR1 and CDR2 sequences are LNHNV and YYDKDF (reference sequence). The V end was cut by 8 bases, the J end by 8 bases, with 19 bases between. This CDR3 is built from 14 residues. As DNA, the CDR3 is TGTGCCACCTGGAACGGGAGCCGTGGGGATGAGCAGTTCTTC. As protein: CATWNGSRGDEQFF.

This clonotype was counted a few times. This chain uses TRBV7-8 with TRBJ1-4; D might be TRBD1 (6 bases). This CDR3 comprises 14 residues. Between the trimmed V and J ends, which lost 0 bases and 11 bases, there was a span of 13 bases. Looked up from germline, CDR1 is SGHVS and CDR2 is FQNEAQ. The DNA for the CDR3 is TGTGCCAGCAGCTTAGCGGGGGGCGCGGGGAAACTGTTTTTT. Translated, it gives CASSLAGGAGKLFF.

This clonotype was seen ten or more times. CDR3 sequence (DNA): TGTGCCAGCAGCTTAGTTAGCGGGAGGACACAAGAGACCCAGTACTTC. Its translation: CASSLVSGRTQETQYF. The chain couples TRBV7-2 to TRBJ2-5, with 10 bases fitting TRBD2. CDR3 size: 16 residues. Germline loops: CDR1 SGHTA, CDR2 FQGNSA. V shed 1 base and J 2 bases; nucleotides not matched to a gene: 4.

The chain uses TRBV12-3 or TRBV12-4 and TRBJ2-7; D might be TRBD2 (6 bases). The CDR3 runs 15 residues. V shed 3 bases and J shed 0 bases, with 12 bases lying between them. The CDR3 here is CASSFGGISSYEQYF. CDR3 DNA sequence: TGTGCCAGCAGTTTTGGCGGGATAAGCTCCTACGAGCAGTACTTC.

The CDR3 reads CASGLRAGGDTGELFF. For the CDR3, the DNA is TGTGCCAGCGGGCTACGAGCGGGAGGGGACACCGGGGAGCTGTTTTTT. The chain recombines TRBV7-2 with TRBJ2-2; TRBD2 matches at 10 bases. V dropped 8 bases and J dropped 3; count of bases not matched to a gene: 9. Germline values: CDR1 SGHTA, CDR2 FQGNSA. This CDR3 region has 16 residues.

In this sample, this clonotype turned up a few times. The chain recombines TRBV6-2 or TRBV6-3 with TRBJ2-5; D may match TRBD1 or TRBD2 (5 bases each). The germline V and J ends were trimmed by 5 bases and 4 bases, with 17 bases remaining between them. The CDR3 is 15 amino acids. Germline-derived CDR1 and CDR2 are MNHEY and SVGEGT. The CDR3 loop reads CASSPRGSGGETQYF. In DNA form, the CDR3 reads TGTGCCAGCAGTCCCCGAGGAAGTGGGGGAGAGACCCAGTACTTC.

The chain employs TRBV7-9 and TRBJ2-1, with TRBD2 matching over 9 bases. Per the germline V gene, CDR1 is SEHNR and CDR2 is FQNEAQ (reference sequence). V lost 5 bases to trimming and J lost 4 bases; unmatched junction nucleotides: 9. The CDR3 totals 16 residues. The CDR3 DNA reads as TGTGCCAGCAGCACCAACCCGCGGGGGGGATACAATGAGCAGTTCTTC. It translates to CASSTNPRGGYNEQFF.

This chain uses TRBV13 with TRBJ2-3, with TRBD1 identical over 9 bases. V dropped 4 bases and J dropped 6; count of bases not matched to a gene: 11. This CDR3 region has 16 residues. From germline, CDR1 is PRHDT and CDR2 FYEKMQ (reference sequence). CDR3 DNA sequence: TGTGCCAGCAGCTCATCGGACAGGGGCCTTGCTGATACGCAGTATTTT. Its translation: CASSSSDRGLADTQYF.

The chain uses TRBV7-8 and TRBJ2-1; D assignment may be TRBD1 or TRBD2 (5 bases each). Trimming pared 5 bases from V and 7 bases from J, leaving 15 bases between. The CDR3 extends over 14 amino acids. Germline V CDR1 and CDR2: SGHVS, FQNEAQ. CDR3: CASSPWTGANEQFF. The CDR3 coding sequence is TGTGCCAGCAGCCCCTGGACCGGGGCTAATGAGCAGTTCTTC.

This clonotype has only a few counts. The V gene is TRBV7-9, the J gene TRBJ2-7; TRBD1 matches at 9 bases. The trim removed 5 bases at V and 3 bases at J, leaving 5 bases unmatched. The V gene's germline CDR1 is SEHNR and CDR2 FQNEAQ (reference sequence). The CDR3 contains 14 residues. CDR3 protein: CASSQRQGGYEQYF. As DNA, the CDR3 is TGTGCCAGCAGCCAGCGACAGGGGGGCTACGAGCAGTACTTC.

The V gene is TRBV19, the J gene TRBJ2-3; a possible D gene is TRBD2 (6 bases). Germline-derived CDR1 and CDR2 are LNHDA and SQIVND (reference sequence). V gave up 11 bases and J gave up 6 bases, with 12 bases separating them. The CDR3 has 11 amino acids. The CDR3 spells CAATAGDTQYF. Written as DNA, the CDR3 is TGTGCCGCCACGGCGGGGGATACGCAGTATTTT.

Only a few counts were recorded for this clonotype. The chain carries TRBV28 and TRBJ1-2, with D unresolved. Germline V gene sequence: CDR1 MDHEN, CDR2 SYDVKM. Trimming removed 3 bases at V and 3 bases at J, with 14 bases between. The CDR3 extends over 15 amino acids. The CDR3 region has the DNA TGTGCCAGCAGTTTGGATGTGGGGAGAGACTATGGCTACACCTTC. It translates to CASSLDVGRDYGYTF.

This clonotype has ten or more counts. The V gene is TRBV7-2, the J gene TRBJ2-5; D is uncertain. The CDR3 is 14 amino acids. From germline, CDR1 is SGHTA and CDR2 FQGNSA. The V gene lost 1 base and the J gene lost 5 bases, with 11 bases spanning the gap. The CDR3: CASSLVSSGETQYF. Here the CDR3 DNA reads TGTGCCAGCAGCTTAGTGTCGTCCGGGGAGACCCAGTACTTC.

This rearrangement joins TRBV9 to TRBJ1-1; weak D call: TRBD1 (5 bases). CDR3 size: 15 residues. V was clipped by 3 bases and J by 6 bases, with 18 bases between them. CDR1 and CDR2 (germline): SGDLS, YYNGEE. CDR3 sequence (DNA): TGTGCCAGCAGCGCAACACAAGGCCCCAGGGCTGAAGCTTTCTTT. Its protein product is CASSATQGPRAEAFF.

This clonotype was seen a few times. The chain couples TRBV4-1 to TRBJ2-7; D gene ambiguous. The CDR3 runs 14 residues. With 2 bases removed from V and 3 bases from J, the gap between germline ends came to 11 bases. The germline gives CDR1 MGHRA, CDR2 YSYEKL. The CDR3 DNA sequence: TGCGCCAGCAGCCAACGTACGGCGAGCTACGAGCAGTACTTC. It codes for CASSQRTASYEQYF.

The chain links TRBV20-1 to TRBJ2-7; perhaps TRBD1 as D (6 bases). Per germline, CDR1 DFQATT and CDR2 SNEGSKA (reference sequence). The CDR3 contains 14 residues. With 3 bases removed from V and 2 bases from J, the gap between germline ends came to 14 bases. Here the CDR3 reads CSASSGQPAYEQYF. DNA of the CDR3: TGCAGTGCTAGTTCAGGACAGCCGGCCTACGAGCAGTACTTC.

This chain links TRBV6-2 or TRBV6-3 with TRBJ1-5; TRBD1 is a possible D gene (5 bases). The CDR3 totals 12 residues. In germline, CDR1 is MNHEY, CDR2 SVGEGT. The ends were cut back, 7 bases at V and 6 bases at J, with 10 bases in the middle. The CDR3 is CASIGGGQPQHF. The CDR3 DNA follows: TGTGCCAGCATAGGTGGGGGTCAGCCCCAGCATTTT.

Only a few counts were recorded for this clonotype. The chain is built from TRBV7-2 and TRBJ2-7; 10 bases are shared with TRBD2. V shed 2 bases, J shed 2 bases, and the junction held 12 bases outside the gene matches. This CDR3 contains 18 residues. Germline CDR1 reads SGHTA; CDR2 reads FQGNSA. CDR3 in DNA: TGTGCCAGCAGCTTAAAGCCTTCTGCGGGACTAGCGCCCTACGAGCAGTACTTC. Its translation: CASSLKPSAGLAPYEQYF.

The rearrangement links TRBV4-1 to TRBJ2-7; maybe TRBD2 (6 bases). V was trimmed by 2 bases and J by 3 bases, leaving 23 bases between them. This CDR3 has 18 residues. Germline V gene lookup returns CDR1 MGHRA and CDR2 YSYEKL. The CDR3 DNA follows: TGCGCCAGCAGCCAATACATCTACCGGGACTCAGGCGGCTACGAGCAGTACTTC. This encodes CASSQYIYRDSGGYEQYF.

This clonotype was recorded a few times. This sequence joins TRBV20-1 and TRBJ2-5; 9 nucleotides agree with TRBD2. The junction had 16 bases not matched to a gene; V was cut back by 6 bases and J by 5 bases. This CDR3 has 16 residues. Germline V lookup: CDR1 DFQATT, CDR2 SNEGSKA (reference sequence). In DNA form, the CDR3 reads TGCAGTGCCCGTCCCGGGACTAGCACCTCGTCGGAGACCCAGTACTTC. Translated, it gives CSARPGTSTSSETQYF.

The rearrangement links TRBV12-5 to TRBJ2-5; 8 nucleotides agree with TRBD1. The germline gives CDR1 LGHNT, CDR2 FRNRAP. The CDR3 is 14 amino acids. With V trimmed by 6 bases and J by 5 bases, 8 bases remained unmatched. The CDR3 protein is CASGTGQGLETQYF. For the CDR3, the DNA is TGTGCTAGTGGGACCGGACAGGGACTCGAGACCCAGTACTTC.

The chain carries TRBV7-8 and TRBJ2-1; D may be TRBD1 (6 bases). The CDR3 has 16 amino acids. In germline, CDR1 is SGHVS, CDR2 FQNEAQ. The germline V and J ends were trimmed by 4 bases and 4 bases, with 17 bases remaining between them. The CDR3: CASSWGRDTDYNEQFF. The DNA for the CDR3 is TGTGCCAGCAGCTGGGGCCGGGACACGGATTACAATGAGCAGTTCTTC. The variable domain in full, with the rest retrieved from reference TRBV7-8 and TRBJ2-1, is GAGVSQSPRYKVAKRGQDVALRCDPISGHVSLFWYQQALGQGPEFLTYFQNEAQLDKSGLPSDRFFAERPEGSVSTLKIQRTQQEDSAVYLCASSWGRDTDYNEQFFGPGTRLTVL.